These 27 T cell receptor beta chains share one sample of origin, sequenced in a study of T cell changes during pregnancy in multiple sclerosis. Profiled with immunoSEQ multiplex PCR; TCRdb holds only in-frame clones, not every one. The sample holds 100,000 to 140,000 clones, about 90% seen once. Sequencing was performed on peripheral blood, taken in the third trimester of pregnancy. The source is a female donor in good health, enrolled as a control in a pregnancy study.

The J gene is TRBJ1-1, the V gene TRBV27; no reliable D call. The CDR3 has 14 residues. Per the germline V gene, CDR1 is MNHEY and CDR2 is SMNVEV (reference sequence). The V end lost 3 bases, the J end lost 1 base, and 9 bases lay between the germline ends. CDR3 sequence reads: CASSFGRGNTEAFF. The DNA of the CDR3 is TGTGCCAGCAGTTTTGGGCGGGGGAACACTGAAGCTTTCTTT.

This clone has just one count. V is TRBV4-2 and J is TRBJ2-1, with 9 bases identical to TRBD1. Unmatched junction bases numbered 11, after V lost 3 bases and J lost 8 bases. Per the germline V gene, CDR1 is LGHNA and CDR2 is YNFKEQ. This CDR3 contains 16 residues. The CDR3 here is CASSQAPGQGTDEQFF. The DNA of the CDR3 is TGTGCCAGCAGCCAGGCCCCGGGACAGGGTACAGATGAGCAGTTCTTC.

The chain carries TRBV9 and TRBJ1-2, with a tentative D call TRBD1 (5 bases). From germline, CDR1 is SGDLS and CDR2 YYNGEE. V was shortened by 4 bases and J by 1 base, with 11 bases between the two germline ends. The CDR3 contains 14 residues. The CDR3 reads CASSHQGSNYGYTF. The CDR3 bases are TGTGCCAGCAGCCATCAGGGCAGTAACTATGGCTACACCTTC.

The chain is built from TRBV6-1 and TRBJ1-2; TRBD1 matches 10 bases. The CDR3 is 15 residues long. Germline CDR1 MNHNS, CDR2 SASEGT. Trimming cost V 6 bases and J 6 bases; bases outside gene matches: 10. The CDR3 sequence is CASRVTGQGSDGYTF. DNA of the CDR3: TGTGCCAGCAGAGTTACGGGACAGGGGTCCGATGGCTACACCTTC.

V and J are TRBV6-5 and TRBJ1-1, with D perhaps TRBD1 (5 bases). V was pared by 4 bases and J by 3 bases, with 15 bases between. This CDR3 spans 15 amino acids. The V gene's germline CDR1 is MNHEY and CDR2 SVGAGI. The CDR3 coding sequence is TGTGCCAGCAGTTCCCTACAGGACCTCGACACTGAAGCTTTCTTT. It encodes CASSSLQDLDTEAFF.

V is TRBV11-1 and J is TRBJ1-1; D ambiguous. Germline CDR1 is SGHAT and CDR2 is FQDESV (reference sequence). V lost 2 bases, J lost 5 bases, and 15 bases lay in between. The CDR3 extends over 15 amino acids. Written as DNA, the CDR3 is TGTGCCAGCAGCTTACGGGTCGTGTTAGGAACTGAAGCTTTCTTT. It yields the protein CASSLRVVLGTEAFF.

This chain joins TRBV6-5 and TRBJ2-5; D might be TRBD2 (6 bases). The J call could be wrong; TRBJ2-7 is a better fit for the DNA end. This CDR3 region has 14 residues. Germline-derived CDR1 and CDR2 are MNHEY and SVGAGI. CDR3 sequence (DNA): TGTGCCAGCAGAGCATCTCCGGGGGTCTACGAGCAGTACTTC. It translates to CASRASPGVYEQYF.

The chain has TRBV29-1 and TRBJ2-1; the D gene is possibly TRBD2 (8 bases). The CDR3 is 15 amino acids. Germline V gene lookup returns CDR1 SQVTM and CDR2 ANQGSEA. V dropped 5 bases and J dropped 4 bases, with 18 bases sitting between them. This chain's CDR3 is CSVPRGRGAYNEQFF. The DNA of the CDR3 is TGCAGCGTTCCAAGGGGGCGGGGGGCATACAATGAGCAGTTCTTC.

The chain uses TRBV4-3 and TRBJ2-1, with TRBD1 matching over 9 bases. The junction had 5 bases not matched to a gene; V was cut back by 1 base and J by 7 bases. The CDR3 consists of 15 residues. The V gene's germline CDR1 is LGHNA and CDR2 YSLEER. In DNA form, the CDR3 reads TGCGCCAGCAGCCAAGGTCGGACAGGGGCGAATGAGCAGTTCTTC. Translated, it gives CASSQGRTGANEQFF.

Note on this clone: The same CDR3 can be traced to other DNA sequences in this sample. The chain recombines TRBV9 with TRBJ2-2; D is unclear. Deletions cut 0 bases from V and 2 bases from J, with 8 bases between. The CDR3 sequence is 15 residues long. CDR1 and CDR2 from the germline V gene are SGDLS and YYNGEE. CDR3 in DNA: TGTGCCAGCAGCGTAGTCGGCGGTAACACCGGGGAGCTGTTTTTT. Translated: CASSVVGGNTGELFF.

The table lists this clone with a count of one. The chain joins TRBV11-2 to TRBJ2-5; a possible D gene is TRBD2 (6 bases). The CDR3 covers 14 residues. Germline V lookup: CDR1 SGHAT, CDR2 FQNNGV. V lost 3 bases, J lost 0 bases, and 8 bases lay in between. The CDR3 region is CASSLTSNQETQYF. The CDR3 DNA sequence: TGTGCCAGCAGCTTGACTAGTAACCAAGAGACCCAGTACTTC.

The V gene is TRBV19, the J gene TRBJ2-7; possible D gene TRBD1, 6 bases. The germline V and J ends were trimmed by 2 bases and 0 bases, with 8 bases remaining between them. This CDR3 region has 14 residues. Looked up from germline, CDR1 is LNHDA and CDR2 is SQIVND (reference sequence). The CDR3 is CASSIRDTSYEQYF. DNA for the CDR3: TGTGCCAGTAGTATACGGGACACCTCCTACGAGCAGTACTTC. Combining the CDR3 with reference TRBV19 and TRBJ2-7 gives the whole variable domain DGGITQSPKYLFRKEGQNVTLSCEQNLNHDAMYWYRQDPGQGLRLIYYSQIVNDFQKGDIAEGYSVSREKKESFPLTVTSAQKNPTAFYLCASSIRDTSYEQYFGPGTRLTVT.

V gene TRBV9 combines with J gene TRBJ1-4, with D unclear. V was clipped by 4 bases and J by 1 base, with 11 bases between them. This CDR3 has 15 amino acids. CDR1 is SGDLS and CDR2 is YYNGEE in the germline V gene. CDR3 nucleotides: TGTGCCAGCAGCCCGGCCCAGGAAACTAATGAAAAACTGTTTTTT. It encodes CASSPAQETNEKLFF.

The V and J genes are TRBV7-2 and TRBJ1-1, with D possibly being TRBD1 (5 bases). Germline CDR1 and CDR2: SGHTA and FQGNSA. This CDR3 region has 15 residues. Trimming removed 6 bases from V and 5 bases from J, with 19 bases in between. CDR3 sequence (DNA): TGTGCCAGCAGTGTTACAGGAGGAGCGGGGACTGAAGCTTTCTTT. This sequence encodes CASSVTGGAGTEAFF.

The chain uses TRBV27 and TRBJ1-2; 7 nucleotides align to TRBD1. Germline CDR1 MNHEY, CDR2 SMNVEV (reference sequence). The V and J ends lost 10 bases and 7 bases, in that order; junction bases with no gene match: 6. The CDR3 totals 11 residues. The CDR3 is CATAQGSGYTF. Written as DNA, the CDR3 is TGTGCCACCGCACAGGGGAGTGGCTACACCTTC.

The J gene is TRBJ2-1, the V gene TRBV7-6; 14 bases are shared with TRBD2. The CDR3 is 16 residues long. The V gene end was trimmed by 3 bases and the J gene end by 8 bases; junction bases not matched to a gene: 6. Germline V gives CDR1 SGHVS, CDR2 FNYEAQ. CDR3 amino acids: CASSLRGLAGGDEQFF. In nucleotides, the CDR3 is TGTGCCAGCAGCTTGAGAGGACTAGCGGGGGGCGATGAGCAGTTCTTC.

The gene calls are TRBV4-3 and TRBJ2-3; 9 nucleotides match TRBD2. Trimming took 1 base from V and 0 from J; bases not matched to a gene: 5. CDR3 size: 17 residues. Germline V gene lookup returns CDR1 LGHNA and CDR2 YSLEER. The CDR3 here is CASSQVSSGASTDTQYF. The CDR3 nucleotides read TGCGCCAGCAGCCAAGTCTCTAGCGGGGCAAGCACAGATACGCAGTATTTT.

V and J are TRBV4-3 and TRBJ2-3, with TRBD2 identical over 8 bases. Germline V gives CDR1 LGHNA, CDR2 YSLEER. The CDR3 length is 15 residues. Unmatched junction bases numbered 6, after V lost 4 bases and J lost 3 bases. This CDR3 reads CASSPRGGATDTQYF. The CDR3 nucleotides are TGCGCCAGCAGCCCTCGGGGGGGGGCAACAGATACGCAGTATTTT.

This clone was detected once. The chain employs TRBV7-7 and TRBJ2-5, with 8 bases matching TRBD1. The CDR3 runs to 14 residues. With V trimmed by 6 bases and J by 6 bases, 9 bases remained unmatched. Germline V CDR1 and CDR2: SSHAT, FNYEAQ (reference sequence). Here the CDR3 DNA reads TGTGCCAGCAGTCCATCTGGACAGGGCCAGACCCAGTACTTC. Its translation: CASSPSGQGQTQYF.

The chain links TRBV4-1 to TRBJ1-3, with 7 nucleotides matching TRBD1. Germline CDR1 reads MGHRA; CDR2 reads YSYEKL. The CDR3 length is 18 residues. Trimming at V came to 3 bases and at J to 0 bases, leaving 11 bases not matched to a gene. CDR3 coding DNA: TGCGCCAGCAGCCAGCCAACAGGGGCCGGGGGCTCTGGAAACACCATATATTTT. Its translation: CASSQPTGAGGSGNTIYF.

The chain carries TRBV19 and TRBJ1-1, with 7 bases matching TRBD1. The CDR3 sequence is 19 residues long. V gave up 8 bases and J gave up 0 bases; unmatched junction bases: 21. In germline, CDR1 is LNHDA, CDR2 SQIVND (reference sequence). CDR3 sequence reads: CASEGAIANRRLLNTEAFF. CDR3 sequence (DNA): TGTGCCAGTGAGGGGGCGATTGCGAACCGGCGTCTTCTGAACACTGAAGCTTTCTTT. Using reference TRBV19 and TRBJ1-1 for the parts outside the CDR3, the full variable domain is DGGITQSPKYLFRKEGQNVTLSCEQNLNHDAMYWYRQDPGQGLRLIYYSQIVNDFQKGDIAEGYSVSREKKESFPLTVTSAQKNPTAFYLCASEGAIANRRLLNTEAFFGQGTRLTVV.

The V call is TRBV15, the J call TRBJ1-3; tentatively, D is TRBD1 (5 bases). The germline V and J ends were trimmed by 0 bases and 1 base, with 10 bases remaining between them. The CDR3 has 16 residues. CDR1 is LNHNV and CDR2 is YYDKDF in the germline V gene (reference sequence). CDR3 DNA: TGTGCCACCAGCAGAGATTTTTCAGGGTCTGGAAACACCATATATTTT. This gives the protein CATSRDFSGSGNTIYF.

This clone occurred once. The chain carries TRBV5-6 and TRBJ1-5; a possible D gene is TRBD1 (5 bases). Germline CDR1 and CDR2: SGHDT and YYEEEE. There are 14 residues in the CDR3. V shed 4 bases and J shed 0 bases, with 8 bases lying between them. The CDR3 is CASSVDSSNQPQHF. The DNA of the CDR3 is TGTGCCAGCAGCGTCGACAGTAGCAATCAGCCCCAGCATTTT.

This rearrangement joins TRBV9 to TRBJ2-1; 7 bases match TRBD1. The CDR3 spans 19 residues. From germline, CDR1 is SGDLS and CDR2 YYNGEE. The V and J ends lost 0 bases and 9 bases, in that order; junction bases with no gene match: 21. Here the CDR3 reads CASSVADRGQASNRGEQFF. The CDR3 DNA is TGTGCCAGCAGCGTAGCCGACCGTGGACAGGCCTCAAACCGGGGTGAGCAGTTCTTC.

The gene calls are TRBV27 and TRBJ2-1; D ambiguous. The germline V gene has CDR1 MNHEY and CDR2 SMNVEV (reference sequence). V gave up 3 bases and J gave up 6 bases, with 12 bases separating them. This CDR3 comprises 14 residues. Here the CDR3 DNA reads TGTGCCAGCAGTTTTCTTGTCTCGGTCAATGAGCAGTTCTTC. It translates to CASSFLVSVNEQFF.

The CDR3 sequence is CASSQDPGGNSGNTIYF. The CDR3 bases are TGCGCCAGCAGCCAAGATCCAGGGGGCAATTCTGGAAACACCATATATTTT. J is TRBJ1-3 and V is TRBV4-3, with 8 bases identical to TRBD1. V trimming: 0 bases; J trimming: 1 base; junction bases outside the gene matches: 5. This CDR3 contains 17 residues. The germline V gene has CDR1 LGHNA and CDR2 YSLEER.

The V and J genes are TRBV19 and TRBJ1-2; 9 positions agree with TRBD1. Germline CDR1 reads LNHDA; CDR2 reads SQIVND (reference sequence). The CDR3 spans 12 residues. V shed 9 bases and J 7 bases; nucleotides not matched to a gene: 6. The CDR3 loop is CASLQGAGGYTF. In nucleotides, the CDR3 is TGTGCCAGCCTACAGGGGGCGGGTGGCTACACCTTC.